One sample yielded the 11 T cell receptor beta chains listed below, sequenced in a study of cytotoxic CD8 clonotypes in ibrutinib-treated CLL (dated by TCRdb to about 2021). Receptor libraries were prepared by the immunoSEQ multiplex PCR assay. TCRdb stores this immuneACCESS table with in-frame sequences only. Part of the clones is absent; in the studies checked, under half of the shortfall reflects unresolved V genes, and no reason is known for the rest. The sample has 150,000 to 250,000 clones on record, about two thirds of them singletons. The ten largest clones take up around 15% of the sample. Taken with the paper, the label for time point translates to: approximately 25 months on ibrutinib. The sequencing used PBMCs, collected after 24 months of ibrutinib treatment. The receptor set was obtained from a human donor with chronic lymphocytic leukemia.

This clone was counted a few times. This chain joins TRBV5-4 and TRBJ2-3, with 10 bases aligning to TRBD2. The CDR3 is made up of 17 amino acids. Germline values: CDR1 SGHNT, CDR2 YYREEE (reference sequence). V was clipped by 2 bases and J by 2 bases; unmatched bases: 8. This CDR3 reads CASSFTPGLAITDTQYF. CDR3 DNA: TGTGCCAGCAGCTTTACGCCGGGACTAGCGATCACAGATACGCAGTATTTT.

The chain is built from TRBV30 and TRBJ1-3; D possibly corresponds to TRBD1 (5 bases). The V end lost 5 bases, the J end lost 2 bases, and 10 bases lay between the germline ends. The CDR3 has 13 residues. CDR1 and CDR2 (germline): GTSNPN, SVGIG (reference sequence). DNA for the CDR3: TGTGCCTGGGGGGAGGGGACTGGAAACACCATATATTTT. Encoded protein: CAWGEGTGNTIYF.

The J gene is TRBJ2-1, the V gene TRBV27; TRBD2 matches at 14 bases. In germline, CDR1 is MNHEY, CDR2 SMNVEV (reference sequence). The junction had 4 bases not matched to a gene; V was cut back by 2 bases and J by 7 bases. The CDR3 is 16 amino acids. The chain's CDR3 is CASSLRGTSGRNEQFF. The CDR3 DNA follows: TGTGCCAGCAGTTTACGGGGGACTAGCGGGAGAAATGAGCAGTTCTTC.

This chain links TRBV27 with TRBJ2-7; maybe TRBD2 (6 bases). CDR1 and CDR2 from the germline V gene are MNHEY and SMNVEV (reference sequence). CDR3 length: 15 residues. Trimming removed 0 bases from V and 6 bases from J, with 15 bases in between. CDR3 sequence reads: CASSLSFRGAGEQYF. The CDR3 DNA follows: TGTGCCAGCAGTTTATCTTTCCGCGGGGCCGGCGAGCAGTACTTC.

This clone occurred a few times. The rearrangement uses TRBV28 and TRBJ2-3; D not resolved. Germline CDR1 and CDR2: MDHEN and SYDVKM. The V gene lost 3 bases and the J gene lost 2 bases, with 3 bases spanning the gap. The CDR3 runs to 12 residues. DNA for the CDR3: TGTGCCAGCAGTTTTTTCACAGATACGCAGTATTTT. It codes for CASSFFTDTQYF. Using reference TRBV28 and TRBJ2-3 for the parts outside the CDR3, the full variable domain is DVKVTQSSRYLVKRTGEKVFLECVQDMDHENMFWYRQDPGLGLRLIYFSYDVKMKEKGDIPEGYSVSREKKERFSLILESASTNQTSMYLCASSFFTDTQYFGPGTRLTVL.

The chain combines TRBV7-2 with TRBJ2-7, with D possibly being TRBD1 (6 bases). Germline loops: CDR1 SGHTA, CDR2 FQGNSA. CDR3 size: 14 residues. V lost 6 bases to trimming and J lost 2 bases, with 14 bases between them. This CDR3 reads CASSQRTATYEQYF. CDR3 nucleotide sequence: TGTGCCAGCAGTCAAAGGACAGCGACCTACGAGCAGTACTTC. The full variable domain, rest sourced from reference TRBV7-2 and TRBJ2-7, is GAGVSQSPSNKVTEKGKDVELRCDPISGHTALYWYRQSLGQGLEFLIYFQGNSAPDKSGLPSDRFSAERTGGSVSTLTIQRTQQEDSAVYLCASSQRTATYEQYFGPGTRLTVT.

The chain joins TRBV6-1 to TRBJ1-1, with D tentatively TRBD1 (5 bases). The V end lost 7 bases, the J end lost 8 bases, and 20 bases lay between the germline ends. This CDR3 region has 14 residues. Looked up from germline, CDR1 is MNHNS and CDR2 is SASEGT. The CDR3 here is CASTEGRAAGEAFF. CDR3 DNA sequence: TGTGCCAGCACCGAGGGGAGGGCGGCGGGAGAAGCTTTCTTT.

The chain carries TRBV27 and TRBJ2-7; 11 bases are shared with TRBD1. Germline values: CDR1 MNHEY, CDR2 SMNVEV (reference sequence). CDR3 length equals 14 residues. V shed 4 bases, J shed 6 bases, and the junction held 5 bases outside the gene matches. The CDR3 DNA is TGTGCCAGCAGTTGGACAGGGGGCATGGTCGAGCAGTACTTC. It specifies CASSWTGGMVEQYF.

The chain is built from TRBV7-2 and TRBJ2-2; 9 bases line up with TRBD1. CDR1 and CDR2 (germline): SGHTA, FQGNSA. The trim removed 2 bases at V and 4 bases at J, leaving 11 bases unmatched. The CDR3 is made up of 18 amino acids. CDR3 in amino acids: CASSLQGPGQGFTGELFF. For the CDR3, the DNA is TGTGCCAGCAGCTTACAAGGGCCGGGACAGGGATTCACCGGGGAGCTGTTTTTT.

Only a few counts were recorded for this clone. The chain is built from TRBV6-5 and TRBJ1-3; the D is unclear. Trimming removed 0 bases from V and 3 bases from J, with 12 bases in between. The germline gives CDR1 MNHEY, CDR2 SVGAGI. CDR3 length: 16 amino acids. This CDR3 is CASSYSIPGFGNTIYF. DNA of the CDR3: TGTGCCAGCAGTTACTCGATCCCAGGCTTTGGAAACACCATATATTTT.

CDR3 in DNA: TGTGCCAGCAGCGTAGGCGGGGGGGTGACAGCCACCTACGAGCAGTACTTC. This translates into CASSVGGGVTATYEQYF. The chain carries TRBV9 and TRBJ2-7; 9 nucleotides agree with TRBD2. J gave up 2 bases and V 0 bases, and 9 bases lay outside the gene matches. Germline loops: CDR1 SGDLS, CDR2 YYNGEE. The CDR3 totals 17 residues.